This T cell receptor (beta chain) came from a study of T cell responses to AZD1222 COVID-19 vaccine. Regarding the study as a whole: When two AZD1222 doses had been given, Spike-specific TCR breadth and depth rose. White British people made up most donors, females outnumbered males, and clonal diversity was possibly underestimated. It was only a handful of AZD1222 recipients who were seropositive at baseline. In the spike-specific TCR repertoire, nearly half reportedly target unmutated variant regions.

In regard to this clone: Its antigen remains unknown.

Only in-frame clones appear in the TCRdb table, and some are missing; sequencing was by immunoSEQ multiplex PCR. Altogether 90,000 to 150,000 clones are present, more than 75% being singletons, with the ten largest covering roughly 3.6%. The CDR3 is 14 amino acids. The sequence derives from an adult in good health. The V gene is TRBV12-2, the J gene TRBJ1-6. TRBV12-2 is reported as a pseudogene. Sequenced material: peripheral blood, taken on day 0 of AZD1222 vaccination. The chain's CDR3 is CASRPGPGDSPLHF. The CDR3 DNA reads TGTGCAAGTCGCCCCGGCCCGGGAGATTCACCCCTCCACTTT.